The next 2 T cell receptor beta chains were all read from a single sample in a study of Graves' ophthalmopathy and Graves' hyperthyroidism. For repertoire sequencing, the TCR beta CDR3 regions were amplified from RNA transcripts. HTBI primers served in a first-round RT-PCR, which a second-round multiplex PCR followed. TCRdb called the multiplex PCR reads again in MiXCR, with one record for every CDR3 protein. The table records 450,000 or so distinct CDR3 sequences, 13% to 15% of them present only once. Sequencing was performed on blood. Receptors were obtained from a woman younger than 45 with Graves' ophthalmopathy.

V gene TRBV11-2 combines with J gene TRBJ2-5; 13 bases are a match to TRBD2. The germline CDR1 and CDR2 sequences are SGHAT and FQNNGV. This CDR3 spans 17 amino acids. V dropped 5 bases and J dropped 1; count of bases not matched to a gene: 7. CDR3 protein: CASSIRTSGSTQETQYF. As DNA, the CDR3 is TGTGCCAGCAGCATCCGGACTAGCGGGAGTACCCAAGAGACCCAGTACTTC. The full variable domain, with the rest looked up from reference TRBV11-2 and TRBJ2-5, is EAGVAQSPRYKIIEKRQSVAFWCNPISGHATLYWYQQILGQGPKLLIQFQNNGVVDDSQLPKDRFSAERLKGVDSTLKIQPAKLEDSAVYLCASSIRTSGSTQETQYFGPGTRLLVL.

In its sample, this clonotype was seen once. The chain carries TRBV12-3 or TRBV12-4 and TRBJ2-7; 7 bases are a match to TRBD2. This CDR3 contains 14 residues. Losses at the gene ends were 6 bases for V and 3 bases for J; bases not matched to a gene: 8. The CDR3 reads CASSARGTHYEQYF. CDR3 nucleotide sequence: TGTGCCAGCAGCGCGCGGGGGACCCACTACGAGCAGTACTTC.